These 26 T cell receptor beta chains share one sample of origin, sequenced in a study of blood T cell repertoires in COVID-19. Repertoires were generated with immunoSEQ multiplex PCR, while TCRdb's copy carries only in-frame clones and drops some. The sample lists around 220,000 clones; roughly 80% were seen once. Sequencing was carried out using peripheral blood. These receptors all stem from a woman aged 80 or over with acute or convalescent COVID-19.

The chain uses TRBV25-1 and TRBJ2-5; D possibly corresponds to TRBD1 (6 bases). CDR1 MGHDK and CDR2 SYGVNS come from the germline V gene. Between the trimmed V and J ends, which lost 3 bases and 5 bases, there was a span of 19 bases. The CDR3 is 16 amino acids. The CDR3 sequence: CASSDPGQTPWETQYF. DNA for the CDR3: TGTGCCAGCAGTGATCCCGGACAGACCCCTTGGGAGACCCAGTACTTC.

The gene calls are TRBV12-3 or TRBV12-4 and TRBJ2-7; D is ambiguous. Trimming left V 6 bases short and J 4 bases short, with 10 bases between. This CDR3 contains 12 residues. The CDR3 region is CASSSGPYEQYF. DNA for the CDR3: TGTGCCAGCAGCTCGGGTCCATACGAGCAGTACTTC.

This sequence joins TRBV7-2 and TRBJ2-7; 12 bases fit TRBD2. V gave up 4 bases and J gave up 0 bases; unmatched junction bases: 7. Germline V CDR1 and CDR2: SGHTA, FQGNSA. CDR3 length equals 17 residues. The chain's CDR3 is CASSSKTSGGHSYEQYF. CDR3 bases: TGTGCCAGCAGCTCGAAGACTAGCGGGGGCCACTCCTACGAGCAGTACTTC. The full variable domain, rest sourced from reference TRBV7-2 and TRBJ2-7, is GAGVSQSPSNKVTEKGKDVELRCDPISGHTALYWYRQSLGQGLEFLIYFQGNSAPDKSGLPSDRFSAERTGGSVSTLTIQRTQQEDSAVYLCASSSKTSGGHSYEQYFGPGTRLTVT.

V gene TRBV5-5 combines with J gene TRBJ1-1; a possible D gene is TRBD1 (5 bases). The V end lost 1 base, the J end lost 0 bases, and 13 bases lay between the germline ends. This CDR3 comprises 16 residues. Germline V gene sequence: CDR1 SGHKS, CDR2 YYEKEE (reference sequence). This CDR3 is CASSLFFGAMNTEAFF. In nucleotides, the CDR3 is TGTGCCAGCAGCTTGTTTTTTGGGGCGATGAACACTGAAGCTTTCTTT.

In its sample, this clone was seen a few times. This chain joins TRBV3-1 (or the pseudogene TRBV3-2) and TRBJ2-7; 7 bases map to TRBD1. V was clipped by 4 bases and J by 2 bases; unmatched bases: 2. Germline V gene lookup returns CDR1 LGHDT and CDR2 YNNKEL (reference sequence). The length of the CDR3 is 13 residues. In DNA, the CDR3 is TGTGCCAGCAGCCGGGACAGCCCCTACGAGCAGTACTTC. Its translation is CASSRDSPYEQYF.

A few counts support this clone. CDR3 protein: CASSQDVGSTNQPQHF. CDR3 DNA sequence: TGCGCCAGCAGCCAAGATGTCGGGAGCACCAATCAGCCCCAGCATTTT. The chain joins TRBV4-1 to TRBJ1-5; no firm D call. Germline values: CDR1 MGHRA, CDR2 YSYEKL. The CDR3 contains 16 residues. V gave up 0 bases and J gave up 3 bases, with 12 bases separating them.

This rearrangement joins TRBV7-2 to TRBJ2-1, with 8 positions matching TRBD1. Trimming took 2 bases from V and 5 from J; bases not matched to a gene: 2. The V gene's germline CDR1 is SGHTA and CDR2 FQGNSA. The CDR3 consists of 14 residues. The CDR3 spells CASSLPGGNNEQFF. The CDR3 DNA is TGTGCCAGCAGCTTACCAGGGGGCAACAATGAGCAGTTCTTC. Looking up the rest from reference TRBV7-2 and TRBJ2-1 gives the full variable domain: GAGVSQSPSNKVTEKGKDVELRCDPISGHTALYWYRQSLGQGLEFLIYFQGNSAPDKSGLPSDRFSAERTGGSVSTLTIQRTQQEDSAVYLCASSLPGGNNEQFFGPGTRLTVL.

This sequence joins TRBV29-1 and TRBJ1-5; 7 bases agree with TRBD1. The CDR3 runs to 13 residues. In germline, CDR1 is SQVTM, CDR2 ANQGSEA. After removal of 4 bases from V and 4 bases from J, the junction contained 4 bases not matched to a gene. Written as DNA, the CDR3 is TGCAGCGTTGGGGACAGAACTAATCAGCCCCAGCATTTT. Its translation: CSVGDRTNQPQHF.

The chain has TRBV4-3 and TRBJ1-1; no reliable D call. CDR1 and CDR2 (germline): LGHNA, YSLEER. The germline V and J ends were trimmed by 0 bases and 3 bases, with 8 bases remaining between them. This CDR3 region has 14 residues. The CDR3 nucleotides are TGCGCCAGCAGCCAAGATCCACGGGACACTGAAGCTTTCTTT. As protein: CASSQDPRDTEAFF.

The chain carries TRBV7-9 and TRBJ1-1; 8 bases match TRBD1. J gave up 7 bases and V 5 bases, and 9 bases lay outside the gene matches. Germline V lookup: CDR1 SEHNR, CDR2 FQNEAQ (reference sequence). CDR3 length: 14 amino acids. The CDR3 spells CASSPGTGLLEAFF. In DNA form, the CDR3 reads TGTGCCAGCAGCCCCGGGACAGGCCTGCTTGAAGCTTTCTTT.

The rearrangement links TRBV2 to TRBJ1-3; 7 bases agree with TRBD1. The length of the CDR3 is 15 residues. The germline V gene has CDR1 SNHLY and CDR2 FYNNEI. V trimming: 5 bases; J trimming: 1 base; junction bases outside the gene matches: 5. The CDR3 region is CASSTDRVSGNTIYF. In DNA, the CDR3 is TGTGCCAGCAGTACCGACAGGGTGTCTGGAAACACCATATATTTT.

This chain uses TRBV29-1 with TRBJ2-5, with 10 bases lining up with TRBD2. The CDR3 runs 13 residues. Germline CDR1 reads SQVTM; CDR2 reads ANQGSEA. V dropped 5 bases and J dropped 4; count of bases not matched to a gene: 4. The chain's CDR3 is CSVLLAGRETQYF. DNA for the CDR3: TGCAGCGTTTTACTAGCGGGACGAGAGACCCAGTACTTC. The entire variable domain, with the rest obtained from reference TRBV29-1 and TRBJ2-5, is as follows: SAVISQKPSRDICQRGTSLTIQCQVDSQVTMMFWYRQQPGQSLTLIATANQGSEATYESGFVIDKFPISRPNLTFSTLTVSNMSPEDSSIYLCSVLLAGRETQYFGPGTRLLVL.

The chain has TRBV5-1 and TRBJ1-2, with TRBD1 matching over 12 bases. Germline loops: CDR1 SGHRS, CDR2 YFSETQ. The CDR3 is 15 residues long. Germline trimming cut 4 bases from V and 4 bases from J; bases unmatched to any gene: 5. The CDR3 protein is CASSPGTGGAYGYTF. CDR3 coding DNA: TGCGCCAGCAGCCCGGGGACAGGGGGCGCCTATGGCTACACCTTC.

The CDR3 spells CASSRFPGLAGFANTGELFF. The CDR3 DNA follows: TGTGCCAGCAGCCGATTTCCGGGACTAGCGGGATTCGCGAACACCGGGGAGCTGTTTTTT. This chain uses TRBV6-6 with TRBJ2-2, with TRBD2 matching 13 bases. The length of the CDR3 is 20 residues. V dropped 6 bases and J dropped 0; count of bases not matched to a gene: 13. In germline, CDR1 is MNHNY, CDR2 SVGAGI (reference sequence).

The rearrangement joins TRBV19 to TRBJ1-5; D gene unclear. The CDR3 spans 13 residues. Germline values: CDR1 LNHDA, CDR2 SQIVND (reference sequence). V was trimmed by 2 bases and J by 6 bases, leaving 8 bases between them. The CDR3, as DNA: TGTGCCAGTAGTATACAGGCGGGTCAGCCCCAGCATTTT. It yields the protein CASSIQAGQPQHF.

The CDR3 protein is CASTHQEDGTEAFF. CDR3 DNA: TGTGCCAGCACTCACCAGGAGGATGGCACTGAAGCTTTCTTT. The V call is TRBV6-5, the J call TRBJ1-1, with D uncertain. V gave up 7 bases and J gave up 4 bases, with 16 bases separating them. There are 14 residues in the CDR3. Per germline, CDR1 MNHEY and CDR2 SVGAGI.

This clone has just one count. V is TRBV15 and J is TRBJ2-1, with TRBD2 matching over 9 bases. Germline lookup yields CDR1 LNHNV and CDR2 YYDKDF (reference sequence). The CDR3 extends over 20 amino acids. The J segment lost 3 bases and the V segment lost 5 bases, leaving 20 bases of the junction unmatched. Here the CDR3 DNA reads TGTGCCACCAGCGGCGAGGACATACGTCCCGGGACTAGCCTCTACAATGAGCAGTTCTTC. As protein: CATSGEDIRPGTSLYNEQFF.

The chain employs TRBV7-2 and TRBJ2-7, with D possibly matching TRBD2 (5 bases). Per the germline V gene, CDR1 is SGHTA and CDR2 is FQGNSA. Trimming stripped 4 bases from V and 3 bases from J, with 13 bases between. This CDR3 is 14 amino acids long. The CDR3 region has the DNA TGTGCCAGCAGCTCACAAGACGGGATCTACGAGCAGTACTTC. Translated: CASSSQDGIYEQYF.

V usage is TRBV7-6 and J usage is TRBJ2-3; maybe TRBD1 (5 bases). This CDR3 spans 17 amino acids. Germline CDR1 reads SGHVS; CDR2 reads FNYEAQ. Trimming cost V 3 bases and J 6 bases, with 22 bases left between them. The CDR3 protein is CASSFGYGHIRSDTQYF. In DNA, the CDR3 is TGTGCCAGCAGCTTTGGGTACGGACATATCCGGTCGGATACGCAGTATTTT.

V gene TRBV19 combines with J gene TRBJ2-7; TRBD2 matches 7 bases. Germline V gene lookup returns CDR1 LNHDA and CDR2 SQIVND (reference sequence). With V trimmed by 1 base and J by 2 bases, 14 bases remained unmatched. This CDR3 has 18 amino acids. The CDR3 loop is CASSIGGGSGLPAYEQYF. The CDR3 DNA reads as TGTGCCAGTAGTATAGGGGGGGGATCGGGACTACCCGCCTACGAGCAGTACTTC.

This rearrangement joins TRBV29-1 to TRBJ1-3; D not resolved. V lost 4 bases, J lost 3 bases, and 16 bases lay in between. CDR3 length equals 15 residues. Germline V CDR1 and CDR2: SQVTM, ANQGSEA. The CDR3 here is CSVANQAVGGNTIYF. The CDR3 DNA reads TGCAGCGTTGCAAACCAGGCCGTCGGTGGAAACACCATATATTTT. The entire variable domain, with the rest obtained from reference TRBV29-1 and TRBJ1-3, is as follows: SAVISQKPSRDICQRGTSLTIQCQVDSQVTMMFWYRQQPGQSLTLIATANQGSEATYESGFVIDKFPISRPNLTFSTLTVSNMSPEDSSIYLCSVANQAVGGNTIYFGEGSWLTVV.

The rearrangement joins TRBV18 to TRBJ1-3, with D perhaps TRBD1 (5 bases). The V end was cut by 2 bases, the J end by 1 base, with 18 bases between. The CDR3 contains 18 residues. In germline, CDR1 is KGHSH, CDR2 LQKENI. The CDR3 DNA reads as TGTGCCAGCTCACCATCCCGAGCCGGGGGAAGTTCTGGAAACACCATATATTTT. This sequence encodes CASSPSRAGGSSGNTIYF. The full variable domain, its missing parts supplied by reference TRBV18 and TRBJ1-3, is NAGVMQNPRHLVRRRGQEARLRCSPMKGHSHVYWYRQLPEEGLKFMVYLQKENIIDESGMPKERFSAEFPKEGPSILRIQQVVRGDSAAYFCASSPSRAGGSSGNTIYFGEGSWLTVV.

This clone was counted between two and nine times. CDR3 sequence (DNA): TGTGCCAGCAGCTTATTCGGGGAGACAGGGAAAGCTTTCTTT. This gives the protein CASSLFGETGKAFF. The chain has TRBV11-3 and TRBJ1-1; 7 nucleotides match TRBD1. Germline assignment: CDR1 SGHNT and CDR2 YENEEA. The CDR3 contains 14 residues. V gave up 2 bases and J gave up 9 bases; unmatched junction bases: 9.

This chain connects TRBV4-1 to TRBJ2-6, with TRBD1 as a possible D gene (5 bases). Germline loops: CDR1 MGHRA, CDR2 YSYEKL. V lost 4 bases to trimming and J lost 2 bases, with 9 bases between them. This CDR3 is 15 amino acids long. DNA of the CDR3: TGCGCCAGCAGCCCTCAGGGAACTGGGGCCAACGTCCTGACTTTC. It specifies CASSPQGTGANVLTF.

This sequence joins TRBV4-3 and TRBJ1-1; 7 bases fit TRBD1. J gave up 3 bases and V 6 bases, and 4 bases lay outside the gene matches. Germline-derived CDR1 and CDR2 are LGHNA and YSLEER. The CDR3 covers 13 residues. This CDR3 reads CASSRGPDTEAFF. CDR3 nucleotides: TGCGCCAGCAGTAGGGGGCCGGACACTGAAGCTTTCTTT.

DNA of the CDR3: TGTGCCAGCAGCACACGGACAGGGGGGAGCACTGAAGCTTTCTTT. It translates to CASSTRTGGSTEAFF. The J gene is TRBJ1-1, the V gene TRBV11-2; 10 nucleotides align to TRBD1. With V trimmed by 5 bases and J by 4 bases, 7 bases remained unmatched. Germline values: CDR1 SGHAT, CDR2 FQNNGV. This CDR3 has 15 residues.